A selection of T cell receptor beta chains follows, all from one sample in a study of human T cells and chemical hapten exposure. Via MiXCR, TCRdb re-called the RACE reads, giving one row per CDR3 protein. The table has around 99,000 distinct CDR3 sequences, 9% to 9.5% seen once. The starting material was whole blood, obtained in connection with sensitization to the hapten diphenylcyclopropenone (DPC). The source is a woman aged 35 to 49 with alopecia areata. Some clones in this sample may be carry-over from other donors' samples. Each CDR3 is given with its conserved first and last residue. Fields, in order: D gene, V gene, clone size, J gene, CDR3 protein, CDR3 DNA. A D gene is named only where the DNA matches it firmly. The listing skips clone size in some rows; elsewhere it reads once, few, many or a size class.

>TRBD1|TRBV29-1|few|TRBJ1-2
CSVAGQGTSNYGYTF
TGCAGCGTTGCGGGACAGGGGACATCGAACTATGGCTACACCTTC
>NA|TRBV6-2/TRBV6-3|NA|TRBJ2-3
CASGPDRPNDTQYF
TGTGCCAGCGGTCCGGATCGTCCGAATGATACGCAGTATTTT
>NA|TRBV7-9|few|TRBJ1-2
CASSLLINYGYTF
TGTGCCAGCAGCCTCCTCATCAACTATGGCTACACCTTC
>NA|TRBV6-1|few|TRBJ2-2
CASSERTAFAGELFF
TGTGCCAGCAGTGAAAGGACAGCGTTCGCGGGGGAGCTGTTTTTT
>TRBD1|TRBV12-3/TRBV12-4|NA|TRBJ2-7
CASSTTQGYEQYF
TGTGCCAGCAGTACCACACAGGGGTACGAGCAGTACTTC
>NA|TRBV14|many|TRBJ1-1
CASSLRLTDPWTEAFF
TGTGCCAGCAGCCTGAGGTTAACAGACCCCTGGACTGAAGCTTTCTTT
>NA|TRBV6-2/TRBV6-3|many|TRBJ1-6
CASSHRTSNSPLHF
TGTGCCAGCAGTCACCGGACCTCCAATTCACCCCTCCACTTT
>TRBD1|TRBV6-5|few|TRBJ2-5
CASKRTGGKETQYF
TGTGCCAGCAAGAGGACAGGGGGTAAAGAGACCCAGTACTTC
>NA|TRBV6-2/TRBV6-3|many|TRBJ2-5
CAQGMTKWETQYF
TGTGCTCAGGGGATGACTAAATGGGAGACCCAGTACTTC
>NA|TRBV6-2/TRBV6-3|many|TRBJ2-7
CASSRAPGAISYEQYF
TGTGCCAGCAGTAGGGCTCCGGGGGCCATCTCCTACGAGCAGTACTTC
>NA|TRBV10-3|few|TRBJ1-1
CAIRGGGTEAFF
TGTGCCATCAGGGGGGGCGGAACTGAAGCTTTCTTT
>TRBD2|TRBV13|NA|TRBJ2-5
CASRERGVIETQYF
TGTGCCAGCAGGGAGCGGGGGGTGATAGAGACCCAGTACTTC
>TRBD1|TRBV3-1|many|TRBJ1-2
CASSQDRDRVLSGYTF
TGTGCCAGCAGCCAAGACAGGGACAGGGTTTTGTCGGGCTACACCTTC
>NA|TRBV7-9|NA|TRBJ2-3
CASSHQSNWPGALTDTQYF
TGTGCCAGCAGCCATCAATCAAATTGGCCGGGGGCCCTCACAGATACGCAGTATTTT
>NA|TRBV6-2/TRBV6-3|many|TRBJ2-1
CASSPLESSYNEQFF
TGTGCCAGCAGTCCACTAGAGTCCTCCTACAATGAGCAGTTCTTC
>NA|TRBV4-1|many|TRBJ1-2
CASSQDQGYYGYTF
TGCGCCAGCAGCCAAGATCAGGGGTACTATGGCTACACCTTC
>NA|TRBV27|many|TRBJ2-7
CASSLLGGAYEQYF
TGTGCCAGCAGTTTACTAGGAGGGGCCTACGAGCAGTACTTC
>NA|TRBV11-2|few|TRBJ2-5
CASSPHASQETQYF
TGTGCCAGCAGCCCCCACGCTAGCCAAGAGACCCAGTACTTC
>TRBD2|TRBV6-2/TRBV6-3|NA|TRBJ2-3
CASSTGGHTDTQYF
TGTGCCAGCAGTACGGGGGGTCACACAGATACGCAGTATTTT
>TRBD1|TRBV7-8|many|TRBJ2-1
CASSLGTGAMDEQFF
TGTGCCAGCAGCTTAGGGACAGGGGCTATGGATGAGCAGTTCTTC
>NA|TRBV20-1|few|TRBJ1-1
CSAPRGGELEAFF
TGCAGTGCGCCAAGGGGGGGTGAACTTGAAGCTTTCTTT
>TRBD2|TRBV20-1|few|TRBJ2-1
CSLPRGGFSYNEQFF
TGCAGTCTCCCCCGGGGGGGATTCTCCTACAATGAGCAGTTCTTC
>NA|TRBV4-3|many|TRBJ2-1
CASSQDRTRSVKFF
TGCGCCAGCAGCCAAGACCGAACTAGAAGTGTCAAATTCTTC
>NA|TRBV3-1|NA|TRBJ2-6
CASSQEFRAGSSGANVLTF
TGTGCCAGCAGCCAAGAATTTAGGGCTGGTAGCTCTGGGGCCAACGTCCTGACTTTC
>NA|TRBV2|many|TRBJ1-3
CASSENFSENTIYF
TGTGCCAGCAGTGAAAACTTCTCTGAAAACACCATATATTTT
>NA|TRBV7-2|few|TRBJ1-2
CASSLMGNGYTF
TGTGCCAGCAGCTTAATGGGGAATGGCTACACCTTC
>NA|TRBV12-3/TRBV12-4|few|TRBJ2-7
CASSLSRQYF
TGTGCCAGCAGTTTATCGCGGCAGTACTTC
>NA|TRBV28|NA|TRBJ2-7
CASSSGDQQYF
TGTGCCAGCAGCTCGGGCGACCAGCAGTACTTC
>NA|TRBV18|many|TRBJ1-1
CASSVSDVNTEAFF
TGTGCCAGCTCAGTCTCGGACGTGAACACTGAAGCTTTCTTT
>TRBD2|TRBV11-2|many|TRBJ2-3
CASLAGGTDTQYF
TGTGCCAGCCTAGCGGGGGGAACAGATACGCAGTATTTT
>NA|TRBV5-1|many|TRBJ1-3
CASSPTVGLTGNTIYF
TGCGCCAGCAGCCCGACCGTGGGGCTTACTGGAAACACCATATATTTT
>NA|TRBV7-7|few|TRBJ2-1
CASSPITSAEQFF
TGTGCTAGCAGCCCGATAACTAGTGCTGAGCAGTTCTTC
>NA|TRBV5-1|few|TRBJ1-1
CASSVKTRGTEAFF
TGCGCCAGCAGCGTTAAGACGAGAGGGACTGAAGCTTTCTTT
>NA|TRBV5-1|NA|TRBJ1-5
CASSPAGQPSQPQHF
TGCGCCAGCAGCCCCGCCGGACAGCCGTCTCAGCCCCAGCATTTT
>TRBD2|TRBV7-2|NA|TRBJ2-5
CASSLASAGGLETQYF
TGTGCCAGCAGCTTAGCGTCAGCGGGGGGGCTGGAGACCCAGTACTTC
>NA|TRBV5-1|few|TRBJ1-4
CASSILGLGVNEKLFF
TGCGCCAGCAGCATACTGGGGCTTGGGGTTAATGAAAAACTGTTTTTT
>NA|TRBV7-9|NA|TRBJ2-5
CASSLLEQETQYF
TGTGCCAGCAGCTTATTAGAACAAGAGACCCAGTACTTC
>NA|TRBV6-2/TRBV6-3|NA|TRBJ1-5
CASSYSWGRVQPQHF
TGTGCCAGCAGTTACTCGTGGGGAAGGGTCCAGCCCCAGCATTTT
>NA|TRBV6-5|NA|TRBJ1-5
CASSYSRDEVGPQHF
TGTGCCAGCAGTTACTCGAGGGACGAGGTCGGGCCCCAGCATTTT
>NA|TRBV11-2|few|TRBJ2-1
CASRSGGINEQFF
TGTGCCAGCAGGTCTGGCGGGATCAATGAGCAGTTCTTC